Listed below are T cell receptor beta chains from one sample, sequenced in a study of blood T cell repertoires in COVID-19. The method was immunoSEQ multiplex PCR; TCRdb's version includes in-frame clones alone and lacks a portion of them. This table holds some 300,000 clones, approximately 89% found once. The material sequenced was peripheral blood. The receptors here all came from a woman in her thirties who had recovered from COVID-19. The CDR3 runs from the conserved cysteine through the conserved F or W. A D gene is named only where the DNA matches it firmly. Size tells how often a clone was seen (once, few, many) or the class of an expanded clone, and some rows leave it out.

J gene: TRBJ1-2
D gene: TRBD1
clone size: .
V gene: TRBV6-5
CDR3 DNA: TGTGCCAGCTATACCGGGACAGGGCCCTCAGGGGGCTACACCTTC
CDR3 protein: CASYTGTGPSGGYTF

J gene: TRBJ1-1
D gene: .
clone size: .
V gene: TRBV28
CDR3 DNA: TGTGCCAGCAGACTAACCGACAGGAACACTGAAGCTTTCTTT
CDR3 protein: CASRLTDRNTEAFF

J gene: TRBJ2-7
D gene: TRBD2
clone size: .
V gene: TRBV19
CDR3 DNA: TGTGCCAGTAGTGCCGGACTAGCGGCCTCCTACGAGCAGTACTTC
CDR3 protein: CASSAGLAASYEQYF

J gene: TRBJ1-2
D gene: .
clone size: .
V gene: TRBV14
CDR3 DNA: TGTGCCAGCAGCCGAGAGAGCACGACACTCTATGGCTACACCTTC
CDR3 protein: CASSRESTTLYGYTF

J gene: TRBJ2-1
D gene: .
clone size: .
V gene: TRBV2
CDR3 DNA: TGTGCCAGCAGTGCGGAGGGGGGGGCTAACAATGAGCAGTTCTTC
CDR3 protein: CASSAEGGANNEQFF

J gene: TRBJ2-7
D gene: .
clone size: .
V gene: TRBV7-2
CDR3 DNA: TGTGCCAGCAGCTTAGGGGCAGGGGTTCTCGGCGAGCAGTACTTC
CDR3 protein: CASSLGAGVLGEQYF

J gene: TRBJ1-1
D gene: TRBD1
clone size: .
V gene: TRBV7-9
CDR3 DNA: TGTGCCAGCAGGCGGGACAGCTCCACTGAAGCTTTCTTT
CDR3 protein: CASRRDSSTEAFF

J gene: TRBJ2-1
D gene: .
clone size: .
V gene: TRBV12-3/TRBV12-4
CDR3 DNA: TGTGCCAGCTGGGCAGGATACAATGAGCAGTTCTTC
CDR3 protein: CASWAGYNEQFF

J gene: TRBJ1-3
D gene: TRBD1
clone size: few
V gene: TRBV15
CDR3 DNA: TGTGCCACCAGCAGTGGGACAGGGGGCACTGGAAACACCATATATTTT
CDR3 protein: CATSSGTGGTGNTIYF

J gene: TRBJ2-7
D gene: .
clone size: .
V gene: TRBV5-1
CDR3 DNA: TGCGCCAGCAGCTTGGGGTCAGATTACGAGCAGTACTTC
CDR3 protein: CASSLGSDYEQYF

J gene: TRBJ1-3
D gene: .
clone size: .
V gene: TRBV18
CDR3 DNA: TGTGCCAGCTCACCATCACCGGGGGACACCATATATTTT
CDR3 protein: CASSPSPGDTIYF

J gene: TRBJ1-4
D gene: .
clone size: .
V gene: TRBV3-1/TRBV3-2
CDR3 DNA: TGTGCCAGCAGCCCGTCGAACTTTAGATATGAAAAACTGTTTTTT
CDR3 protein: CASSPSNFRYEKLFF

J gene: TRBJ1-2
D gene: .
clone size: .
V gene: TRBV6-1
CDR3 DNA: TGTGCCAGCAGTGAAGCAGGGGACTATGGCTACACCTTC
CDR3 protein: CASSEAGDYGYTF

J gene: TRBJ2-7
D gene: TRBD2
clone size: .
V gene: TRBV15
CDR3 DNA: TGTGCCACCACCTCGCGGGGGGCGGAGGGGCAGTACTTC
CDR3 protein: CATTSRGAEGQYF

J gene: TRBJ2-5
D gene: TRBD1
clone size: .
V gene: TRBV2
CDR3 DNA: TGTGCCAGCAGTGAAGCGTTACAGGGGGCGAGGCAGACCCAGTACTTC
CDR3 protein: CASSEALQGARQTQYF

J gene: TRBJ2-7
D gene: TRBD1
clone size: .
V gene: TRBV7-2
CDR3 DNA: TGTGCCAGCAGCCCGCAGGGACAGGGCATCGACGAGCAGTACTTC
CDR3 protein: CASSPQGQGIDEQYF

J gene: TRBJ2-3
D gene: TRBD2
clone size: .
V gene: TRBV2
CDR3 DNA: TGTGCCAGCAGTGATGCGCCCCGGGGGGGCCTCACAGATACGCAGTATTTT
CDR3 protein: CASSDAPRGGLTDTQYF

J gene: TRBJ1-3
D gene: .
clone size: .
V gene: TRBV24-1
CDR3 DNA: TGTGCCACCAGTGATCCGGGGGGAAACACCATATATTTT
CDR3 protein: CATSDPGGNTIYF

J gene: TRBJ2-1
D gene: .
clone size: .
V gene: TRBV5-6
CDR3 DNA: TGTGCCAGCGCAAACGACAGGTACCCCTACAATGAGCAGTTCTTC
CDR3 protein: CASANDRYPYNEQFF

J gene: TRBJ1-6
D gene: .
clone size: .
V gene: TRBV5-4
CDR3 DNA: TGTGCCAGCAGCAACAGAGTGGGTAATTCACCCCTCCACTTT
CDR3 protein: CASSNRVGNSPLHF

J gene: TRBJ1-2
D gene: TRBD1
clone size: .
V gene: TRBV7-6
CDR3 DNA: TGTGCCAGCACCCCTTCAGACAGGGAGCGGTATGGCTACACCTTC
CDR3 protein: CASTPSDRERYGYTF

J gene: TRBJ2-7
D gene: .
clone size: .
V gene: TRBV28
CDR3 DNA: TGTGCCAGCAGGACGTTACAGGAGACCTACGAGCAGTACTTC
CDR3 protein: CASRTLQETYEQYF

J gene: TRBJ1-4
D gene: TRBD1
clone size: .
V gene: TRBV4-1
CDR3 DNA: TGCGCCAGCAGCAAGACGCCGCAGGGGGAAATTGAAAAACTGTTTTTT
CDR3 protein: CASSKTPQGEIEKLFF

J gene: TRBJ1-5
D gene: .
clone size: few
V gene: TRBV6-2/TRBV6-3
CDR3 DNA: TGTGCCAGCAGTGCCCGACAGCCGAATCAGCCCCAGCATTTT
CDR3 protein: CASSARQPNQPQHF

J gene: TRBJ2-2
D gene: .
clone size: .
V gene: TRBV30
CDR3 DNA: TGTGCCTGGAGTGTCACAGGGCCTGGACACGGGGAGCTGTTTTTT
CDR3 protein: CAWSVTGPGHGELFF

J gene: TRBJ1-4
D gene: TRBD1
clone size: .
V gene: TRBV2
CDR3 DNA: TGTGCCAGCTACAGGGACAGGAATAATGAAAAACTGTTTTTT
CDR3 protein: CASYRDRNNEKLFF

J gene: TRBJ2-1
D gene: TRBD1
clone size: .
V gene: TRBV11-2
CDR3 DNA: TGTGCCAGCACCTGGGACAGGGGATCCGGAAATGAGCAGTTCTTC
CDR3 protein: CASTWDRGSGNEQFF

J gene: TRBJ1-5
D gene: .
clone size: .
V gene: TRBV27
CDR3 DNA: TGTGCCAGCAGTTCGAAACAGGATCAGCCCCAGCATTTT
CDR3 protein: CASSSKQDQPQHF

J gene: TRBJ1-2
D gene: .
clone size: .
V gene: TRBV5-1
CDR3 DNA: TGCGCCAGCAGCTTGGTTCAGGGGCCCAACTATGGCTACACCTTC
CDR3 protein: CASSLVQGPNYGYTF

J gene: TRBJ2-7
D gene: TRBD1
clone size: few
V gene: TRBV11-2
CDR3 DNA: TGTGCCAGCAGCTTGGCCGGACAGGTTTTACTGTACGAGCAGTACTTC
CDR3 protein: CASSLAGQVLLYEQYF

J gene: TRBJ1-2
D gene: .
clone size: .
V gene: TRBV6-5
CDR3 DNA: TGTGCCAGCAGTTACTCAGACAGCAGTAACTATGGCTACACCTTC
CDR3 protein: CASSYSDSSNYGYTF

J gene: TRBJ2-7
D gene: TRBD1
clone size: .
V gene: TRBV3-1/TRBV3-2
CDR3 DNA: TGTGCCAGCAGCATCGGACAGGGTTACGAGCAGTACTTC
CDR3 protein: CASSIGQGYEQYF

J gene: TRBJ2-7
D gene: .
clone size: .
V gene: TRBV18
CDR3 DNA: TGTGCCAGCTCACCTCCGCGGGGCGCAGGTAGGGTTGGGGATGAGCAGTACTTC
CDR3 protein: CASSPPRGAGRVGDEQYF

J gene: TRBJ2-5
D gene: .
clone size: .
V gene: TRBV9
CDR3 DNA: TGTGCCAGCAGCGCGCCGGACAGCCAAGAGACCCAGTACTTC
CDR3 protein: CASSAPDSQETQYF

J gene: TRBJ1-1
D gene: .
clone size: .
V gene: TRBV18
CDR3 DNA: TGTGCCAGCTCACCTACTTATCAGGACACAGCTTTCTTT
CDR3 protein: CASSPTYQDTAFF

J gene: TRBJ1-2
D gene: .
clone size: .
V gene: TRBV6-6
CDR3 DNA: TGTGCCAGCAGTTACCTACGGGGGATTAACTATGGCTACACCTTC
CDR3 protein: CASSYLRGINYGYTF

J gene: TRBJ1-2
D gene: .
clone size: few
V gene: TRBV19
CDR3 DNA: TGTGCCAGTAGTACCCGAGGCGGGGGCCTCTATGGCTACACCTTC
CDR3 protein: CASSTRGGGLYGYTF

J gene: TRBJ2-5
D gene: .
clone size: .
V gene: TRBV10-3
CDR3 DNA: TGTGCCATCAGTGAGGCTACAGGGACACAAGAGACCCAGTACTTC
CDR3 protein: CAISEATGTQETQYF

J gene: TRBJ2-7
D gene: TRBD1
clone size: .
V gene: TRBV7-6
CDR3 DNA: TGTGCCAGCAGCTTAGGACAGGGGGCAATCGAGCAGTACTTC
CDR3 protein: CASSLGQGAIEQYF

J gene: TRBJ2-7
D gene: .
clone size: .
V gene: TRBV12-3/TRBV12-4
CDR3 DNA: TGTGCCAGCAGTCAGGGAAACTACGAGCAGTACTTC
CDR3 protein: CASSQGNYEQYF

J gene: TRBJ2-3
D gene: TRBD2
clone size: .
V gene: TRBV9
CDR3 DNA: TGTGCCAGCAGCGTAGCGGTAGCGGGGGGGCAAGATACGCAGTATTTT
CDR3 protein: CASSVAVAGGQDTQYF

J gene: TRBJ1-1
D gene: TRBD1
clone size: .
V gene: TRBV2
CDR3 DNA: TGTGCCAGCAGTGACCCCGGACAGGGGGGCACTGAAGCTTTCTTT
CDR3 protein: CASSDPGQGGTEAFF

J gene: TRBJ1-2
D gene: TRBD1
clone size: .
V gene: TRBV6-1
CDR3 DNA: TGTGCCAGCAGTGAGGTTACAGGGGTGAGTGGCTACACCTTC
CDR3 protein: CASSEVTGVSGYTF

J gene: TRBJ1-1
D gene: .
clone size: .
V gene: TRBV7-3
CDR3 DNA: TGTGCCAGCAGCGATCAGGGGAACACTGAAGCTTTCTTT
CDR3 protein: CASSDQGNTEAFF

J gene: TRBJ2-7
D gene: TRBD2
clone size: .
V gene: TRBV2
CDR3 DNA: TGTGCCAGCAGGGACGGACTAGGTTCTACGTACGAGCAGTACTTC
CDR3 protein: CASRDGLGSTYEQYF

J gene: TRBJ1-2
D gene: .
clone size: .
V gene: TRBV3-1/TRBV3-2
CDR3 DNA: TGTGCCAGCAGCCAAGATGCGCAGGGCTGGGGCTATGGCTACACCTTC
CDR3 protein: CASSQDAQGWGYGYTF

J gene: TRBJ1-5
D gene: TRBD1
clone size: .
V gene: TRBV11-3
CDR3 DNA: TGTGCCAGCAGCTTAGTGTTGCCACAGGGGGCTTCTCAGCCCCAGCATTTT
CDR3 protein: CASSLVLPQGASQPQHF

J gene: TRBJ1-2
D gene: TRBD1
clone size: .
V gene: TRBV19
CDR3 DNA: TGTGCCAGTAGTAACTACGGGGGACAGGGAAGCTATGGCTACACCTTC
CDR3 protein: CASSNYGGQGSYGYTF

J gene: TRBJ1-1
D gene: .
clone size: once
V gene: TRBV7-9
CDR3 DNA: TGTGCCAGCAGCTTAATATTGAGGAACACTGAAGCTTTCTTT
CDR3 protein: CASSLILRNTEAFF

J gene: TRBJ2-3
D gene: TRBD2
clone size: .
V gene: TRBV28
CDR3 DNA: TGTGCCAGCAGTTTAGGGACTAGCGGGGCAGATACGCAGTATTTT
CDR3 protein: CASSLGTSGADTQYF

J gene: TRBJ1-5
D gene: .
clone size: .
V gene: TRBV2
CDR3 DNA: TGTGCCAGCAAGGGGGATAATCAGCCCCAGCATTTT
CDR3 protein: CASKGDNQPQHF